This entry is about one TCR beta chain. Time point here: after dendritic cell vaccination, including at tumor progression/relapse. The table came from immunoSEQ multiplex PCR; TCRdb's copy has only in-frame clones and leaves some out. The table includes 85,000 to 100,000 clones, more than 70% detected once. The germline gives CDR1 MNHEY, CDR2 SVGAGI. This CDR3 spans 13 amino acids. J was trimmed by 1 base and V by 6 bases; bases with no gene match: 2. This sample stems from a study of glioma-infiltrating T cells after dendritic cell vaccination. The starting material was blood, obtained after dendritic cell vaccination. The chain uses TRBV6-5 and TRBJ1-1, with 7 nucleotides matching TRBD1. This receptor was obtained from a human donor with glioblastoma. As DNA, the CDR3 is TGTGCCAGCAGCTGGACAGGGAACACTGAAGCTTTCTTT. As protein: CASSWTGNTEAFF.